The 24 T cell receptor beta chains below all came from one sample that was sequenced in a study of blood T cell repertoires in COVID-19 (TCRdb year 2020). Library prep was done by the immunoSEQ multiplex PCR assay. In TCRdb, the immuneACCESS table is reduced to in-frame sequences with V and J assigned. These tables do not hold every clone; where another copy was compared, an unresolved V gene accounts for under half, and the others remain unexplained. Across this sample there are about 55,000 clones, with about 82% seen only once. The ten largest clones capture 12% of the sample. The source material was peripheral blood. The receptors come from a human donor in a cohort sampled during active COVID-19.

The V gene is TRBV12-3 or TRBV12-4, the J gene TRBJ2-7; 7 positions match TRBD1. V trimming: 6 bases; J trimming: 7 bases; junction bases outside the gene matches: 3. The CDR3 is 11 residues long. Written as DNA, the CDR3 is TGTGCCAGCAGACGACAGGGAGAGCAGTACTTC. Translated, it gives CASRRQGEQYF.

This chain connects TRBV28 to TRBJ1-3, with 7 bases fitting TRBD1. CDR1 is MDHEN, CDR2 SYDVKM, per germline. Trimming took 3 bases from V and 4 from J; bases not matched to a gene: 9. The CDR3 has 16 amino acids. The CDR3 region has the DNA TGTGCCAGCAGTTTTTTTCTTACAGGGGCGGGAAACACCATATATTTT. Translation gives CASSFFLTGAGNTIYF. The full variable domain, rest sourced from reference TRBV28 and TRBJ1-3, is DVKVTQSSRYLVKRTGEKVFLECVQDMDHENMFWYRQDPGLGLRLIYFSYDVKMKEKGDIPEGYSVSREKKERFSLILESASTNQTSMYLCASSFFLTGAGNTIYFGEGSWLTVV.

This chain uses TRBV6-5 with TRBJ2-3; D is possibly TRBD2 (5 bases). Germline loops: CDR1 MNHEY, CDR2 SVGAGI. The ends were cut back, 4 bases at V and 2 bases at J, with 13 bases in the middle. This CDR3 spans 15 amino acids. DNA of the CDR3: TGTGCCAGCAGTTCAGCGGACGGCGTCACAGATACGCAGTATTTT. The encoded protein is CASSSADGVTDTQYF.

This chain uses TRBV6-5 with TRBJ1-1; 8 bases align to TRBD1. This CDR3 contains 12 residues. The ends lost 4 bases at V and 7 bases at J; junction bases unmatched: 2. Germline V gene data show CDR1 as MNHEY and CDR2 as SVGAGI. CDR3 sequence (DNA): TGTGCCAGCAGTTTCAGGGGGCTTGAAGCTTTCTTT. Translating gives CASSFRGLEAFF.

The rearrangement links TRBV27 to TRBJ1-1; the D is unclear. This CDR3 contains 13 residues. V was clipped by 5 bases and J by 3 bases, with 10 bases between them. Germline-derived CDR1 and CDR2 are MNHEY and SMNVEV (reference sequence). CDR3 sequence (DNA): TGTGCCAGCAGTCCCAAAAGAGACACTGAAGCTTTCTTT. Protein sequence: CASSPKRDTEAFF.

The CDR3 region is CASSLPRGGEAFF. The CDR3, as DNA: TGTGCCAGCAGCTTACCCCGGGGGGGTGAAGCTTTCTTT. V gene TRBV7-3 combines with J gene TRBJ1-1, with TRBD1 as a possible D gene (5 bases). Trimming removed 2 bases from V and 7 bases from J, with 11 bases in between. Germline V lookup: CDR1 SGHTA, CDR2 FQGTGA. The CDR3 sequence is 13 residues long. The complete variable domain, with remaining parts taken from reference TRBV7-3 and TRBJ1-1, reads GAGVSQTPSNKVTEKGKYVELRCDPISGHTALYWYRQSLGQGPEFLIYFQGTGAADDSGLPNDRFFAVRPEGSVSTLKIQRTERGDSAVYLCASSLPRGGEAFFGQGTRLTVV.

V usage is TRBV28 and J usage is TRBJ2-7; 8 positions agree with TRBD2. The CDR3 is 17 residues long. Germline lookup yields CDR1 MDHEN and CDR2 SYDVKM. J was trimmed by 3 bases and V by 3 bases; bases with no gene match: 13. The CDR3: CASSFFEPGTRFYEQYF. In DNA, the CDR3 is TGTGCCAGCAGTTTCTTCGAACCCGGGACTAGATTCTACGAGCAGTACTTC.

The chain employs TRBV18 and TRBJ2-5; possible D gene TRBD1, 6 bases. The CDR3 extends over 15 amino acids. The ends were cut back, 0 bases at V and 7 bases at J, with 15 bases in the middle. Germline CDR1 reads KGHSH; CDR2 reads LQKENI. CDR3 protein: CASSPPNRASGTQYF. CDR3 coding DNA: TGTGCCAGCTCACCACCTAACAGGGCGTCCGGGACCCAGTACTTC.

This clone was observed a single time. The CDR3 region has the DNA TGTGCCACCAGGGAGGGACAGGTGAACACCGGGGAGCTGTTTTTT. The encoded protein is CATREGQVNTGELFF. This rearrangement joins TRBV24-1 to TRBJ2-2; TRBD1 matches 8 bases. CDR1 is KGHDR, CDR2 SFDVKD, per germline. CDR3 length: 15 residues. V gave up 7 bases and J gave up 1 base; unmatched junction bases: 4.

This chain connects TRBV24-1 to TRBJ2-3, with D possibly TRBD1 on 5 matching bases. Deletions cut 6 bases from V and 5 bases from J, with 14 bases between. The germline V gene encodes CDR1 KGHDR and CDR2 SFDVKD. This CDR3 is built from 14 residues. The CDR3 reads CATSSQGVRDTQYF. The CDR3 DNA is TGTGCCACCAGTTCCCAGGGTGTTAGAGATACGCAGTATTTT.

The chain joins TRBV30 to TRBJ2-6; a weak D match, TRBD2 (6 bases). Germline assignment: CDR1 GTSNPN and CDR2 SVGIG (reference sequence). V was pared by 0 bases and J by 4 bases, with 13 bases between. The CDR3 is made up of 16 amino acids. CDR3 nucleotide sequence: TGTGCCTGGAGTGTAGGGAGGAGGGGAGGGGCCAACGTCCTGACTTTC. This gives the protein CAWSVGRRGGANVLTF.

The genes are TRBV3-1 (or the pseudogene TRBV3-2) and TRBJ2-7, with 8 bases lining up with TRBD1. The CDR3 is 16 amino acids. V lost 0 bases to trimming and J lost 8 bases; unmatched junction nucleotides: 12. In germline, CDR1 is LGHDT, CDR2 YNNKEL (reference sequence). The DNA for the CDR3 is TGTGCCAGCAGCCAAGATAGGATGCAACAGGGGGATAAGCAGTACTTC. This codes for CASSQDRMQQGDKQYF.

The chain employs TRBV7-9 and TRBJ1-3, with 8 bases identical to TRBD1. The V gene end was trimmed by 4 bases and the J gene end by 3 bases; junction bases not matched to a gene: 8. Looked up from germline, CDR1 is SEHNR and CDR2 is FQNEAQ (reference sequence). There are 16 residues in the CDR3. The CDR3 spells CASSSLKGQVGNTIYF. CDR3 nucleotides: TGTGCCAGCAGCTCACTAAAGGGACAGGTTGGAAACACCATATATTTT.

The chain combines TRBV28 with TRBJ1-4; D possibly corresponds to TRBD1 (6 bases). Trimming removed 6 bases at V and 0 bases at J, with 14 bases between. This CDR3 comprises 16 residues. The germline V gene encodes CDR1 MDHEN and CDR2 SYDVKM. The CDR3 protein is CASSPDRTSTNEKLFF. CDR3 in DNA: TGTGCCAGCAGCCCCGACAGGACCTCAACTAATGAAAAACTGTTTTTT. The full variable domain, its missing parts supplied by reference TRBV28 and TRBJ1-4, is DVKVTQSSRYLVKRTGEKVFLECVQDMDHENMFWYRQDPGLGLRLIYFSYDVKMKEKGDIPEGYSVSREKKERFSLILESASTNQTSMYLCASSPDRTSTNEKLFFGSGTQLSVL.

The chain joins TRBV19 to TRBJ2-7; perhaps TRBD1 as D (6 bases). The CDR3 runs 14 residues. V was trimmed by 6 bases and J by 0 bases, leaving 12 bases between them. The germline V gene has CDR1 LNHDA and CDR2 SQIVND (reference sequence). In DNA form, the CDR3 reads TGTGCCAGTAGGCCAGGGGTGAGCTCCTACGAGCAGTACTTC. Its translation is CASRPGVSSYEQYF.

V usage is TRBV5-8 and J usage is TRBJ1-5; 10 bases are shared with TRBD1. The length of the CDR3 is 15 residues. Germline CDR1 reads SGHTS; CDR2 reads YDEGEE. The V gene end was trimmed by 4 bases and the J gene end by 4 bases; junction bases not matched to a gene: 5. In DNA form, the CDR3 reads TGTGCCAGCAGCCCCCGGACAGGGGGTAATCAGCCCCAGCATTTT. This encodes CASSPRTGGNQPQHF.

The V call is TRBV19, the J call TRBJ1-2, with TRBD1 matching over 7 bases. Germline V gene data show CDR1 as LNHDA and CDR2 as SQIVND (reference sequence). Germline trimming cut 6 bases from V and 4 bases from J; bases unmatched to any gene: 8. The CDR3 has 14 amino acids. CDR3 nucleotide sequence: TGTGCCAGTAGACGACAGGGAGAGATCTATGGCTACACCTTC. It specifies CASRRQGEIYGYTF.

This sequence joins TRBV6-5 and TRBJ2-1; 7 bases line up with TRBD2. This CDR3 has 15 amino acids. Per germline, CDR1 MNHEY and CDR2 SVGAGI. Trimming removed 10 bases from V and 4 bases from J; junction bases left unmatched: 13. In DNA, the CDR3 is TGTGCCACCCGCGGAGGTTCTAGCGGTTACAATGAGCAGTTCTTC. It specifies CATRGGSSGYNEQFF.

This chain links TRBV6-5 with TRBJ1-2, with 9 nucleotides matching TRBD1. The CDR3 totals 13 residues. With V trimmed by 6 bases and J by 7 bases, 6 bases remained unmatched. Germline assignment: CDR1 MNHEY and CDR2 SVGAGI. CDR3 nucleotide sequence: TGTGCCAGCAGGACGGGACAGGGCGGTGGCTACACCTTC. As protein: CASRTGQGGGYTF.

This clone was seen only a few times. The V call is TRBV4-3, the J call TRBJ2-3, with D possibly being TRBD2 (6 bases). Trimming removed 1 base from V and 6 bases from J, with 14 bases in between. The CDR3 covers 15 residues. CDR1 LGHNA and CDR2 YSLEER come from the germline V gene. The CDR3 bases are TGCGCCAGCAGCCAAGGGTTAGCGGCCCCCGATACGCAGTATTTT. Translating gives CASSQGLAAPDTQYF.

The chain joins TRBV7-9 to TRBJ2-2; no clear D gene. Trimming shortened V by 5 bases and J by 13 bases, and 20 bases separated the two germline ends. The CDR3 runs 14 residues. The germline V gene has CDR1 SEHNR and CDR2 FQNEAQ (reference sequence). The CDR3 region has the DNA TGTGCCAGCAGCCGCCTGATGGGCCATCGCGCGCTGTTTTTT. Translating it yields CASSRLMGHRALFF.

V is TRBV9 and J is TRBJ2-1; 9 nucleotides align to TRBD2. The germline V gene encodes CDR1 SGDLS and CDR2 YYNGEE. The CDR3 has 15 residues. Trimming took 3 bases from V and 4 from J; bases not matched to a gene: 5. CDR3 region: CASSAGLAGYNEQFF. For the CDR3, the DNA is TGTGCCAGCAGCGCGGGACTAGCTGGGTACAATGAGCAGTTCTTC.

The CDR3 DNA reads TGCGCCAGCAGCTGGAGTCAAAGCGGGAGGGCCTGGGAGACCCAGTACTTC. Encoded protein: CASSWSQSGRAWETQYF. This chain connects TRBV5-1 to TRBJ2-5; 10 bases align to TRBD2. Germline-derived CDR1 and CDR2 are SGHRS and YFSETQ. This CDR3 comprises 17 residues. After removal of 3 bases from V and 5 bases from J, the junction contained 13 bases not matched to a gene.

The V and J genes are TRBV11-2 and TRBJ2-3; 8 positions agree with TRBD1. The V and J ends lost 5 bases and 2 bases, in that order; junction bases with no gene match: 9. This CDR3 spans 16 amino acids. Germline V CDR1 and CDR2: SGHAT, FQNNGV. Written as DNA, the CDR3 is TGTGCCAGCAGCACCCGACAGGGGTCTCACACAGATACGCAGTATTTT. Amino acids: CASSTRQGSHTDTQYF.